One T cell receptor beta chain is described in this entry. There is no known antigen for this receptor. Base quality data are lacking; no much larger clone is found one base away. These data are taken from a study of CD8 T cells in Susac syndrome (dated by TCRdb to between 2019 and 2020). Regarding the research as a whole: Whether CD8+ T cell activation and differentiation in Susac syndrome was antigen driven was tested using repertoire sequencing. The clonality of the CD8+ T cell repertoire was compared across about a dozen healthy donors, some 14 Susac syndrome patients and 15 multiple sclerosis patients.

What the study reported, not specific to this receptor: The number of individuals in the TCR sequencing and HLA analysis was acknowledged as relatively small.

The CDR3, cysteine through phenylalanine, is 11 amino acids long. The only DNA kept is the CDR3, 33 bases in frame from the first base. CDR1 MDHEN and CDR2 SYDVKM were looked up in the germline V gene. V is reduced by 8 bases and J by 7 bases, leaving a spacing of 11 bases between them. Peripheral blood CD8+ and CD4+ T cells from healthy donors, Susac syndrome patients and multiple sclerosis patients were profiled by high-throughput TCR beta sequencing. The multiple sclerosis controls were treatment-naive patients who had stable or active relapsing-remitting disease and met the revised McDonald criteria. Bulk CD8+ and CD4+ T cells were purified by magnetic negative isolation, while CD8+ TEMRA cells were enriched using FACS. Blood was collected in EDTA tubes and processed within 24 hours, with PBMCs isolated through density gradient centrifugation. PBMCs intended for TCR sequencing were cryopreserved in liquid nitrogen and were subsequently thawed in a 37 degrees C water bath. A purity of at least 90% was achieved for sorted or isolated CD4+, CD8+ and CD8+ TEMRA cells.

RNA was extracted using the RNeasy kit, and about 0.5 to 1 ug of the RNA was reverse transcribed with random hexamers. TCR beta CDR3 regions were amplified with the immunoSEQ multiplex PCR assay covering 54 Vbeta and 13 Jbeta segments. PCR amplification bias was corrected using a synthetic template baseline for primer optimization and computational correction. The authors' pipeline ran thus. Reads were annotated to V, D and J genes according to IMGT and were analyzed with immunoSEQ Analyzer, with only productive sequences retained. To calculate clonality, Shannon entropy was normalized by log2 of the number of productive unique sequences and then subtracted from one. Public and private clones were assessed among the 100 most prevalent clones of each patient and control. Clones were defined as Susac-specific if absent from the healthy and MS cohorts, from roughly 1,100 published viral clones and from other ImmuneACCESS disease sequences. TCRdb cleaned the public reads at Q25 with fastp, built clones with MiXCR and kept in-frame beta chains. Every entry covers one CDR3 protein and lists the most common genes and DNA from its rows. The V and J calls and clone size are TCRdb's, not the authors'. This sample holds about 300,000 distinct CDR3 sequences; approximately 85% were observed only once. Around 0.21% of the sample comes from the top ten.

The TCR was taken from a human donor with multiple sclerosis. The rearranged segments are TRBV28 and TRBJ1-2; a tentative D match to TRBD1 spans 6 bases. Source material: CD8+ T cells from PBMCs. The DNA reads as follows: TGTGCCAGCGAAACAGGGTTTGGCTACACCTTC. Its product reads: CASETGFGYTF.